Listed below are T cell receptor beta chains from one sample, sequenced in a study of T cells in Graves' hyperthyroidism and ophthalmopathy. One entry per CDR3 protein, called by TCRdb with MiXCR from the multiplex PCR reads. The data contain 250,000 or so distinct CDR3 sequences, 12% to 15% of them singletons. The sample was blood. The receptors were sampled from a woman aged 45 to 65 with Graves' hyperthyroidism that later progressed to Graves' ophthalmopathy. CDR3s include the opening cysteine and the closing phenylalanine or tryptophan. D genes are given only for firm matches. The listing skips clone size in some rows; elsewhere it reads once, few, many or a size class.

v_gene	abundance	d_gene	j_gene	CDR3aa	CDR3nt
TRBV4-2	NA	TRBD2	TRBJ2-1	CASSQGLAGYNEQFF	TGTGCCAGCAGCCAAGGACTAGCGGGTTACAATGAGCAGTTCTTC
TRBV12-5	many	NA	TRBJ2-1	CASGRGSYNEQFF	TGTGCTAGTGGTAGGGGCTCCTACAATGAGCAGTTCTTC
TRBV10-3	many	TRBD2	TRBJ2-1	CAIPGLGGEQFF	TGTGCCATCCCAGGACTAGGTGGTGAGCAGTTCTTC
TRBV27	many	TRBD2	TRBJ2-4	CASSLFGTSMAKNIQYF	TGTGCCAGCAGTTTATTTGGGACTAGCATGGCCAAAAACATTCAGTACTTC
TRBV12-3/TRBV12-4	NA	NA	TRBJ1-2	CASSLSGLGYGYTF	TGTGCCAGCAGTTTAAGTGGCCTAGGCTATGGCTACACCTTC
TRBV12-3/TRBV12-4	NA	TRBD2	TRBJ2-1	CASSLRAGAYYNEQFF	TGTGCCAGCAGTTTACGAGCGGGAGCCTACTACAATGAGCAGTTCTTC
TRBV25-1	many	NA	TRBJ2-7	CASRAAGTVYGQYF	TGTGCCAGCCGCGCCGCGGGGACCGTCTACGGGCAGTACTTC
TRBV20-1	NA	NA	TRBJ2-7	CSARGGGGGSLSSYEQYF	TGCAGTGCTAGGGGGGGTGGGGGCGGGAGTTTGAGCTCCTACGAGCAGTACTTC
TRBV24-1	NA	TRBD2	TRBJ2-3	CATSEASSGSSTDTQYF	TGTGCCACCAGTGAGGCGTCTAGCGGGTCTAGCACAGATACGCAGTATTTT
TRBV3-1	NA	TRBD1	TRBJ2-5	CASLDRVDGETQYF	TGTGCCAGTCTGGACAGGGTTGATGGGGAGACCCAGTACTTC
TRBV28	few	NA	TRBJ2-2	CASNPTPVAPNTGELFF	TGTGCCAGCAACCCTACCCCGGTCGCACCGAACACCGGGGAGCTGTTTTTT
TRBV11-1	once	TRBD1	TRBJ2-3	CASSLVGRTGATDTQYF	TGTGCCAGCAGCCTAGTAGGACGGACAGGGGCCACAGATACGCAGTATTTT
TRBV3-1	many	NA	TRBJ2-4	CASSQPGLAKNIQYF	TGTGCCAGCAGCCAACCCGGATTAGCCAAAAACATTCAGTACTTC
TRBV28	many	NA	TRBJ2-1	CASSLRQENNEQFF	TGTGCCAGCAGTTTACGACAGGAGAACAATGAGCAGTTCTTC
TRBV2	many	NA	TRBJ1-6	CASRGDNSPLHF	TGTGCCAGCAGGGGGGATAATTCACCCCTCCACTTT
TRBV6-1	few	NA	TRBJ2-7	CASSDPGTLYEQYF	TGTGCCAGCAGTGATCCCGGGACGCTCTACGAGCAGTACTTC
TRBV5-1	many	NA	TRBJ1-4	CASSPILNEKLFF	TGCGCCAGCAGCCCAATACTAAATGAAAAACTGTTTTTT
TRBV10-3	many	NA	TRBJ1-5	CAISAGSGNQPQHF	TGTGCCATCAGTGCAGGGTCGGGCAATCAGCCCCAGCATTTT
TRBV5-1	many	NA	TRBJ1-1	CASSLMVANTEAFF	TGCGCCAGCAGCTTGATGGTTGCGAACACTGAAGCTTTCTTT
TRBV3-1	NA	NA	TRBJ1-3	CASSVRAGGNTIYF	TGTGCCAGCAGCGTCAGGGCGGGTGGAAACACCATATATTTT
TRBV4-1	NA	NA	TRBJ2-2	CASSQRPSGVSTGELFF	TGCGCCAGCAGCCAAAGGCCAAGTGGGGTGAGCACCGGGGAGCTGTTTTTT
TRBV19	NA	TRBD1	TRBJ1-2	CASSGPPDRANYGYTF	TGTGCCAGTAGTGGCCCGCCGGACAGGGCAAACTATGGCTACACCTTC
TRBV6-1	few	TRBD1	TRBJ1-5	CASDHRGGQGQPQHF	TGTGCCAGCGATCACAGGGGCGGTCAGGGTCAGCCCCAGCATTTT
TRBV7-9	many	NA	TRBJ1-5	CASSLSGDGGQPQHF	TGTGCCAGCAGCTTGTCAGGGGATGGCGGACAGCCCCAGCATTTT
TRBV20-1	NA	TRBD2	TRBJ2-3	CSATTSGRADTQYF	TGCAGTGCTACGACTAGCGGGAGGGCAGATACGCAGTATTTT
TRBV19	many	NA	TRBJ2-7	CASSIRGGGTYEQYF	TGTGCCAGTAGTATCCGAGGAGGGGGAACCTACGAGCAGTACTTC
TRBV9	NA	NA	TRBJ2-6	CASSTPRKGTGANVLTF	TGTGCCAGCAGCACCCCCCGAAAAGGGACTGGGGCCAACGTCCTGACTTTC
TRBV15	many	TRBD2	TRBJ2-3	CATSASAGTSGTDTQYF	TGTGCCACCAGCGCATCCGCCGGGACTAGCGGCACAGATACGCAGTATTTT